This TCR delta chain was documented in a study of gamma-delta T cells after stem cell transplantation. TCRdb called clones from the RT-PCR reads again using CATT. In the table there are around 5,700 delta-chain clones, 9.8% of which are singletons. With regard to this clone: TCRdb's listed protein matches a much larger clone and diverges from this DNA's translation at residue 5, likely through a read error; the protein shown comes from the DNA.

This TCR came from a human donor. It is not recorded whose cells these are; they may come from a transplant donor. Sequencing was carried out using gamma-delta T cells.

The DNA of the CDR3 is TGTGCCTGTGACGGCCTTACTGGGGGATACGCGGAACTCATCTTT. Translation: CACDGLTGGYAELIF. J is TRDJ1 and V is TRDV2; 13 nucleotides agree with TRDD3. Germline V gene lookup returns CDR1 GEAIGNYY and CDR2 EKD. V gave up 3 bases and J gave up 9 bases; unmatched junction bases: 9. CDR3 size: 15 residues.